The clone carrying this TCR beta chain has just one count. This specimen belongs to a study of PD-1 blockade in classical Hodgkin lymphoma. CDR1 is MGHRA, CDR2 YSYEKL, per germline. CDR3 size: 15 residues. V was pared by 2 bases and J by 0 bases, with 3 bases of the junction left unmatched. There was relapse after autologous stem cell transplantation in every patient, and there was variation in brentuximab vedotin exposure. Some clones are missing from TCRdb's copy, which holds only in-frame ones; the method was immunoSEQ multiplex PCR. The sample records about 100,000 clones, approximately 88% being singletons.

This specimen was peripheral blood mononuclear cells (PBMCs), taken at baseline. This clonotype was obtained from a human donor with classical Hodgkin lymphoma. The chain has TRBV4-1 and TRBJ2-5, with 7 bases identical to TRBD1. In nucleotides, the CDR3 is TGCGCCAGCAGCCAATCCAGGGGGTACCAAGAGACCCAGTACTTC. Translating it yields CASSQSRGYQETQYF.